The entry below describes one T cell receptor beta chain. As yet, its antigen is unknown. The germline V gene has CDR1 MNHEY and CDR2 SMNVEV (reference sequence). The ends lost 5 bases at V and 5 bases at J; junction bases unmatched: 7. CDR3 length: 15 residues. This sample stems from a study of response to subunit inactivated influenza vaccine. Study-level points and caveats: With each seasonal influenza vaccination, the authors suggested, few new T cells are recruited.

One entry per CDR3 protein results from TCRdb running MiXCR on the RT-PCR reads. The repertoire holds about 520,000 distinct CDR3 sequences, with around 25% as singletons. The chain has TRBV27 and TRBJ2-5; TRBD1 matches 11 bases. The receptor was derived from a man aged 45 to 65 who received an inactivated influenza vaccine. The material sequenced was CD4+ T cells sorted from PBMCs, taken more than 4 days after vaccination. The CDR3 sequence is CASSLWTGGRETQYF. CDR3 sequence (DNA): TGTGCCAGCAGTCTCTGGACAGGGGGCAGGGAGACCCAGTACTTC.